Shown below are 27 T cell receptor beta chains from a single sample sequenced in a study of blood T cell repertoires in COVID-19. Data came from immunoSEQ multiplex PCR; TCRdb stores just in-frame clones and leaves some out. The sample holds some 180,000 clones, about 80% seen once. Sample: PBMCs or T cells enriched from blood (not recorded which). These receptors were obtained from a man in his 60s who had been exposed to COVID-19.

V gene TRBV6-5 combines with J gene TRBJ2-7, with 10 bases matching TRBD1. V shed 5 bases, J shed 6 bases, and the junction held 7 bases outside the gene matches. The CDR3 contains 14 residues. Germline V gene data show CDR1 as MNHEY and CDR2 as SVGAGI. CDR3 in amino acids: CASSRGQGKGEQYF. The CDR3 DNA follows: TGTGCCAGCAGTAGGGGACAGGGGAAAGGCGAGCAGTACTTC.

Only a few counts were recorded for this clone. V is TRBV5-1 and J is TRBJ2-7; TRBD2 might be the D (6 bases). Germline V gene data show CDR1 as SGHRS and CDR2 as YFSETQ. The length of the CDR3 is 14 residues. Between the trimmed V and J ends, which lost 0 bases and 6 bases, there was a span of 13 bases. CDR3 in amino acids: CASSLEPGTGEQYF. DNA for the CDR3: TGCGCCAGCAGCTTGGAACCCGGGACTGGCGAGCAGTACTTC.

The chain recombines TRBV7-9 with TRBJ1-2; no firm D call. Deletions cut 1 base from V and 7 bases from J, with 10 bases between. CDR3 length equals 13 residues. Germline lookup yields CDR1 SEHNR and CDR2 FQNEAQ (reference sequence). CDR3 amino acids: CASSLESVRGYTF. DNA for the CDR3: TGTGCCAGCAGCTTAGAGTCGGTACGTGGCTACACCTTC.

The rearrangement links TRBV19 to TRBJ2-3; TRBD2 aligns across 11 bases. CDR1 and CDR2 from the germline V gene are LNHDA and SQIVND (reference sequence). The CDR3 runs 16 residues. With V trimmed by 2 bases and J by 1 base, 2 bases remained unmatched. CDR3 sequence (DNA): TGTGCCAGTAGTATACTACTAGCGGGAGGCACAGATACGCAGTATTTT. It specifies CASSILLAGGTDTQYF. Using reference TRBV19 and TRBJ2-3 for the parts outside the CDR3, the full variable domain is DGGITQSPKYLFRKEGQNVTLSCEQNLNHDAMYWYRQDPGQGLRLIYYSQIVNDFQKGDIAEGYSVSREKKESFPLTVTSAQKNPTAFYLCASSILLAGGTDTQYFGPGTRLTVL.

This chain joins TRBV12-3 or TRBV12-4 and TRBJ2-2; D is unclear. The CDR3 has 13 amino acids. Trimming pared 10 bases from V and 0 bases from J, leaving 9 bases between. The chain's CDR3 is CATEDTNTGELFF. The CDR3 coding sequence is TGTGCCACCGAAGACACGAACACCGGGGAGCTGTTTTTT.

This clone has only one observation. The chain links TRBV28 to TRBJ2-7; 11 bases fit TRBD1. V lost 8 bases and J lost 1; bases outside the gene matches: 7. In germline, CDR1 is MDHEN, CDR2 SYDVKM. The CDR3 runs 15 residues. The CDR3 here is CASGSRDRGSYEQYF. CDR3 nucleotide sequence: TGTGCCAGCGGAAGCAGGGACAGGGGGTCCTACGAGCAGTACTTC.

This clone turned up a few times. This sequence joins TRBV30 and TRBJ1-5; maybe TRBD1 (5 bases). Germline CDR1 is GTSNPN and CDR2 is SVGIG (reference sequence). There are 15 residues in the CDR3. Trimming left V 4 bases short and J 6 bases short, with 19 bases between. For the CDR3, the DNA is TGTGCCTGGACTAAAGGGGCCGCAAAAAGTCAGCCCCAGCATTTT. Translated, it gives CAWTKGAAKSQPQHF. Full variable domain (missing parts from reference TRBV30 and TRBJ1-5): SQTIHQWPATLVQPVGSPLSLECTVEGTSNPNLYWYRQAAGRGLQLLFYSVGIGQISSEVPQNLSASRPQDRQFILSSKKLLLSDSGFYLCAWTKGAAKSQPQHFGDGTRLSIL.

CDR3 residues: CASSLGGPSDGEQYF. The CDR3 DNA reads TGTGCCAGCAGCTTAGGAGGGCCGAGCGACGGGGAGCAGTACTTC. J is TRBJ2-7 and V is TRBV11-3, with D possibly TRBD2 on 5 matching bases. Trimming removed 1 base at V and 7 bases at J, with 17 bases between. Germline V gene data show CDR1 as SGHNT and CDR2 as YENEEA. The CDR3 length is 15 residues.

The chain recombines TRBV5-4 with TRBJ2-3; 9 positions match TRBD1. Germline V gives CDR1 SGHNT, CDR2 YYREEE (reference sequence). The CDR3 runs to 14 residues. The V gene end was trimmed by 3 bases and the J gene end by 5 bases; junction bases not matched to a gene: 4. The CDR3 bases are TGTGCCAGCAGCTGGGACAGGGTGAGAGATACGCAGTATTTT. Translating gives CASSWDRVRDTQYF. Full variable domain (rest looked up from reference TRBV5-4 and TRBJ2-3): ETGVTQSPTHLIKTRGQQVTLRCSSQSGHNTVSWYQQALGQGPQFIFQYYREEENGRGNFPPRFSGLQFPNYSSELNVNALELDDSALYLCASSWDRVRDTQYFGPGTRLTVL.

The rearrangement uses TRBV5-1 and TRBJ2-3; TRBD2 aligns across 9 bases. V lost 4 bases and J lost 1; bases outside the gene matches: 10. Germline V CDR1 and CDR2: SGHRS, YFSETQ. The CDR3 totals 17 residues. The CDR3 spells CASSPWREGKGTDTQYF. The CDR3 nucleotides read TGCGCCAGCAGCCCGTGGCGGGAGGGGAAGGGCACAGATACGCAGTATTTT.

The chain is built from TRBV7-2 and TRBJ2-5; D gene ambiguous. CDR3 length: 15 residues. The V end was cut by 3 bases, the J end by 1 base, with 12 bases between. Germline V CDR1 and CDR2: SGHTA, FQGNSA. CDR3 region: CASSFHRTSQETQYF. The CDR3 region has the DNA TGTGCCAGCAGCTTTCATCGTACCAGCCAAGAGACCCAGTACTTC.

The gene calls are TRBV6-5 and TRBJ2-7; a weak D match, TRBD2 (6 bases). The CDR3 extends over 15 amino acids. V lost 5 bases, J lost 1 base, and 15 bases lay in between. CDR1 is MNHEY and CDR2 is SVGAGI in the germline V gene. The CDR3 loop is CASSPGTALSYEQYF. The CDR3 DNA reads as TGTGCCAGCAGTCCAGGGACTGCCCTTTCCTACGAGCAGTACTTC.

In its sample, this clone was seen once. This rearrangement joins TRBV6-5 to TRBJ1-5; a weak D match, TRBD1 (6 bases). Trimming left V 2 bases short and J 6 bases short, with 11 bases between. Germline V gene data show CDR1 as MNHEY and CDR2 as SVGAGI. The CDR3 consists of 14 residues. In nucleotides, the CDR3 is TGTGCCAGCAGTTACCCACAGGGTTTTCAGCCCCAGCATTTT. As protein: CASSYPQGFQPQHF.

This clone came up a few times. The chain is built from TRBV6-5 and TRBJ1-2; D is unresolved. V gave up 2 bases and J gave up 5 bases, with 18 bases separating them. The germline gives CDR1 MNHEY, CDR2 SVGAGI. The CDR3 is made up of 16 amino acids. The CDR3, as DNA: TGTGCCAGCAGTTACGGGCCGAAGACCCTCGATTATGGCTACACCTTC. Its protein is CASSYGPKTLDYGYTF.

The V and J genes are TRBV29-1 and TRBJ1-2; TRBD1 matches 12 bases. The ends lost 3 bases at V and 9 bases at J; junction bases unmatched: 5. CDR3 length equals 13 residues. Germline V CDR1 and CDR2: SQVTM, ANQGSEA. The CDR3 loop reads CSVDPGTGGSYTF. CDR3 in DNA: TGCAGCGTTGATCCAGGGACAGGGGGCAGCTACACCTTC.

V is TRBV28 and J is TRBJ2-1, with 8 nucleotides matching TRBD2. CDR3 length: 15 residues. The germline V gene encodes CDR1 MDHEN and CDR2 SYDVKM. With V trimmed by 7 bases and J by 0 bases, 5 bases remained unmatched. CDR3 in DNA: TGTGCCAGCACCCCAAGCGGGAGCTCCTACAATGAGCAGTTCTTC. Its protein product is CASTPSGSSYNEQFF.

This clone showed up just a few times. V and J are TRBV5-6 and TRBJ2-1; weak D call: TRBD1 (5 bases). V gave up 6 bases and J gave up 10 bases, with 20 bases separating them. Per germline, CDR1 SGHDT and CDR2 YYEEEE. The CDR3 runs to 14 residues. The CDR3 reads CASIPRGRAVEQFF. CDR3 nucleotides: TGTGCCAGCATCCCGAGAGGCAGGGCAGTAGAGCAGTTCTTC.

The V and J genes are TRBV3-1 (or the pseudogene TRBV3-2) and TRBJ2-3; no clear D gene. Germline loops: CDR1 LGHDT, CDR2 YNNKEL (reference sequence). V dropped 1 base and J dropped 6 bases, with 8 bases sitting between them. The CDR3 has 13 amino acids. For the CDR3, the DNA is TGTGCCAGCAGCCAAGGATGGCCGGATACGCAGTATTTT. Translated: CASSQGWPDTQYF.

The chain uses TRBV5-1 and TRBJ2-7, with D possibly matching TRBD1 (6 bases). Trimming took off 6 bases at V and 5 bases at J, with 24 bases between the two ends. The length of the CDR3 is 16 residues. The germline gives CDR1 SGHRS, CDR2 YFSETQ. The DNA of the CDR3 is TGCGCCAGCACCCGTGACATCGGGACATTGGTTGACGAGCAGTACTTC. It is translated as CASTRDIGTLVDEQYF.

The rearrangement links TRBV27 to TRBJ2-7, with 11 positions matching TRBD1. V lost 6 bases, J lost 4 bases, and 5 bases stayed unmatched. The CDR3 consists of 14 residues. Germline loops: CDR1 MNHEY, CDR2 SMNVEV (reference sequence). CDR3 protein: CASSPGTGGYEQYF. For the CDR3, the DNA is TGTGCCAGCAGCCCAGGGACAGGGGGGTACGAGCAGTACTTC.

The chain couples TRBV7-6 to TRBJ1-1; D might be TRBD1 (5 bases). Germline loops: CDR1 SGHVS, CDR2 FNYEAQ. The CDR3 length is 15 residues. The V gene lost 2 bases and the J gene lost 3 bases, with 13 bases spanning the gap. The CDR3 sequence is CASSLQGTRDTEAFF. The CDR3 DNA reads TGTGCCAGCAGCTTACAGGGAACCCGAGACACTGAAGCTTTCTTT. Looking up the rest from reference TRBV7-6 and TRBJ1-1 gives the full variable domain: GAGVSQSPRYKVTKRGQDVALRCDPISGHVSLYWYRQALGQGPEFLTYFNYEAQQDKSGLPNDRFSAERPEGSISTLTIQRTEQRDSAMYRCASSLQGTRDTEAFFGQGTRLTVV.

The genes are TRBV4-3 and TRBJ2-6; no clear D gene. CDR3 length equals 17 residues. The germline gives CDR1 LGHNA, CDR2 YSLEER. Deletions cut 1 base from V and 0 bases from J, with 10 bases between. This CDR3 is CASSQGASHSGANVLTF. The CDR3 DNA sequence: TGCGCCAGCAGCCAAGGGGCCTCGCACTCTGGGGCCAACGTCCTGACTTTC.

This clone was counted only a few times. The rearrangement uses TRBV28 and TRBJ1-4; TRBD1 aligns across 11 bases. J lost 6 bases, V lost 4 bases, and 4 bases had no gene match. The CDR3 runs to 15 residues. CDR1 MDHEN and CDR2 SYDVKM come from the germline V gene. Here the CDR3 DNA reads TGTGCCAGCAGTTCCCCGGGACAGGGGGATGAAAAACTGTTTTTT. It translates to CASSSPGQGDEKLFF.

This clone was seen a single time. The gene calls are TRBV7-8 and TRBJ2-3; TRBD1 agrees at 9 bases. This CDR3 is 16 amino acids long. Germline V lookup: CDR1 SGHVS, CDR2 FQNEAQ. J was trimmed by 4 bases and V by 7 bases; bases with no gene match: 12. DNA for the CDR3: TGTGCCAGCACCCAACTGTCACAGGGGGCCGCAGATACGCAGTATTTT. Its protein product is CASTQLSQGAADTQYF.

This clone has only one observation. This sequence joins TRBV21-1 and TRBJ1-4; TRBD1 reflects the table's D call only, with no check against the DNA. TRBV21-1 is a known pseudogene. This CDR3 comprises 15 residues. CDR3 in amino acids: CASSTRTGECEKLFF. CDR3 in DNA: TGTGCCAGCAGCACCCGGACAGGGGAGTGTGAAAAACTGTTTTTT.

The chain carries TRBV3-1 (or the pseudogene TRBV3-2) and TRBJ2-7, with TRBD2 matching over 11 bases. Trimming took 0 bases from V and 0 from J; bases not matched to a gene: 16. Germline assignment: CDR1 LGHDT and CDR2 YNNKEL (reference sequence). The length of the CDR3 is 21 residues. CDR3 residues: CASSQELRGLVLAGGSYEQYF. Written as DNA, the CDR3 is TGTGCCAGCAGCCAAGAGCTCAGGGGGCTGGTTCTAGCGGGAGGCTCCTACGAGCAGTACTTC.

DNA of the CDR3: TGTGCCTGGAGTGTATCTAACGCGGGCTACACCTTC. Protein: CAWSVSNAGYTF. This chain uses TRBV30 with TRBJ1-2, with D uncertain. Germline V lookup: CDR1 GTSNPN, CDR2 SVGIG (reference sequence). The V end lost 0 bases, the J end lost 8 bases, and 10 bases lay between the germline ends. This CDR3 comprises 12 residues.